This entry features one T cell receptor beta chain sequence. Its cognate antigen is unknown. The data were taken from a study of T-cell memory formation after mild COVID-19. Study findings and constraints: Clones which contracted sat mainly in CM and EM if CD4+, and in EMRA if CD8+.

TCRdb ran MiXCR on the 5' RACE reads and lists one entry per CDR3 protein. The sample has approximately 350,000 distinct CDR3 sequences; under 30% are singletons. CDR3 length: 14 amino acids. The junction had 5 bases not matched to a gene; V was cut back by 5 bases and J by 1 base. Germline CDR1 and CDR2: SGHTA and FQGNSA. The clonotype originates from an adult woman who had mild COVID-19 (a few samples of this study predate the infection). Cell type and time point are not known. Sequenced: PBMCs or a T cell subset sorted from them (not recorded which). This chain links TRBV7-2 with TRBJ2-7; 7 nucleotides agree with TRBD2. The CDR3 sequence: CASSPGLVSYEQYF. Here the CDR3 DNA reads TGTGCCAGCAGCCCTGGACTAGTTTCCTACGAGCAGTACTTC.